This entry lists 32 T cell receptor beta chains sequenced from one sample in a study of shared T cell receptors in the human thymus. Here immunoSEQ multiplex PCR was the method, and the copy in TCRdb shows in-frame clones only, minus some. Of under 450,000 clones in the sample, over 90% were seen once. The sequencing sample was made of thymocytes. Receptors originate from a human donor.

The V call is TRBV27, the J call TRBJ2-7; TRBD2 is a possible D gene (6 bases). Per the germline V gene, CDR1 is MNHEY and CDR2 is SMNVEV (reference sequence). This CDR3 spans 14 amino acids. Trimming removed 7 bases from V and 0 bases from J, with 13 bases in between. The CDR3 reads CASNPWDSSYEQYF. The CDR3 region has the DNA TGTGCCAGCAACCCCTGGGACTCCTCCTACGAGCAGTACTTC.

The CDR3 bases are TGTGCCAGCAGTGGAGGTCGTCTCGAGCAGTACTTC. The encoded protein is CASSGGRLEQYF. This chain links TRBV6-1 with TRBJ2-7; no definite D call. The CDR3 extends over 12 amino acids. Trimming took off 4 bases at V and 6 bases at J, with 10 bases between the two ends. Germline V gene sequence: CDR1 MNHNS, CDR2 SASEGT.

The rearrangement links TRBV10-1 to TRBJ1-5; D remains unclear. Trimming left V 4 bases short and J 12 bases short, with 16 bases between. The germline CDR1 and CDR2 sequences are WNHNN and SYGVQD (reference sequence). CDR3 length: 13 amino acids. CDR3 coding DNA: TGCGCCAGCAGTGGGGGATCCGGGGAGGACCAGCATTTT. Translation gives CASSGGSGEDQHF.

The DNA of the CDR3 is TGTGCTAGTGGTTTGATCGACACTTGGGGAGAGTCCTACGAGCAGTACTTC. Translating it yields CASGLIDTWGESYEQYF. This chain uses TRBV12-5 with TRBJ2-7; possibly TRBD2 for D (5 bases). V was shortened by 2 bases and J by 1 base, with 18 bases between the two germline ends. CDR1 is LGHNT, CDR2 FRNRAP, per germline. The CDR3 loop spans 17 amino acids.

The count of this clone is one. The chain recombines TRBV29-1 with TRBJ2-7; TRBD2 aligns across 13 bases. With V trimmed by 4 bases and J by 2 bases, 8 bases remained unmatched. This CDR3 spans 16 amino acids. Germline CDR1 reads SQVTM; CDR2 reads ANQGSEA. CDR3 loop: CSVAPGLAGDTYEQYF. The CDR3 nucleotides are TGCAGCGTTGCGCCAGGACTAGCGGGAGATACCTACGAGCAGTACTTC.

The chain carries TRBV27 and TRBJ1-1; 8 nucleotides align to TRBD1. The V segment lost 5 bases and the J segment 1 base; nucleotides outside the gene matches: 12. Germline CDR1 is MNHEY and CDR2 is SMNVEV (reference sequence). This CDR3 comprises 17 residues. CDR3 amino acids: CASSPPGQGDGNTEAFF. The CDR3 nucleotides are TGTGCCAGCAGTCCACCCGGACAGGGCGACGGGAACACTGAAGCTTTCTTT.

The rearrangement uses TRBV13 and TRBJ2-3; 8 bases fit TRBD2. J was trimmed by 1 base and V by 5 bases; bases with no gene match: 11. Germline lookup yields CDR1 PRHDT and CDR2 FYEKMQ (reference sequence). The CDR3 is 17 amino acids. The CDR3: CASSLAGVRDRTDTQYF. The CDR3 DNA reads TGTGCCAGCAGCCTAGCGGGTGTGCGGGACCGCACAGATACGCAGTATTTT.

The gene calls are TRBV23-1 and TRBJ2-5, with 10 bases that match TRBD2. TRBV23-1 is noted as an ORF with a role that remains uncertain. The CDR3 has 17 residues. Trimming cost V 6 bases and J 4 bases; bases outside gene matches: 14. CDR3 DNA: TGCGCCAGCAGCAAAGGACTAGCGGCCCCCCTCTCAGAGACCCAGTACTTC. This encodes CASSKGLAAPLSETQYF.

The chain joins TRBV15 to TRBJ2-1; 12 bases are a match to TRBD1. The V segment lost 1 base and the J segment 9 bases; nucleotides outside the gene matches: 7. The length of the CDR3 is 16 residues. Germline assignment: CDR1 LNHNV and CDR2 YYDKDF (reference sequence). CDR3 coding DNA: TGTGCCACCAGCAGAGGCCCCGGGACAGGGGGCAGTGAGCAGTTCTTC. It yields the protein CATSRGPGTGGSEQFF.

The chain employs TRBV5-1 and TRBJ2-7; D might be TRBD2 (6 bases). V lost 4 bases to trimming and J lost 5 bases, with 10 bases between them. The CDR3 length is 12 residues. Germline V CDR1 and CDR2: SGHRS, YFSETQ. CDR3 DNA: TGCGCCAGCAGCCCACCGGGGGACGAGCAGTACTTC. Its protein product is CASSPPGDEQYF.

The chain carries TRBV27 and TRBJ2-1, with 8 bases lining up with TRBD2. The germline V gene has CDR1 MNHEY and CDR2 SMNVEV (reference sequence). V lost 5 bases and J lost 0; bases outside the gene matches: 3. The CDR3 length is 15 residues. CDR3 nucleotide sequence: TGTGCCAGCAGTCACACTAGCGGCTCCTACAATGAGCAGTTCTTC. It encodes CASSHTSGSYNEQFF.

This chain joins TRBV6-4 and TRBJ1-5, with D perhaps matching TRBD1 (6 bases). With 0 bases removed from V and 1 base from J, the gap between germline ends came to 10 bases. The CDR3 runs 16 residues. Germline CDR1 reads MRHNA; CDR2 reads SNTAGT. In nucleotides, the CDR3 is TGTGCCAGCAGTGACTCTGGGGGCCGAAGCAATCAGCCCCAGCATTTT. This encodes CASSDSGGRSNQPQHF.

This chain uses TRBV6-5 with TRBJ2-3, with a tentative D call TRBD2 (5 bases). Trimming cost V 5 bases and J 5 bases, with 11 bases left between them. From germline, CDR1 is MNHEY and CDR2 SVGAGI. The CDR3 has 13 residues. Written as DNA, the CDR3 is TGTGCCAGCAGTGTCCGGGGTGGAGATACGCAGTATTTT. As protein: CASSVRGGDTQYF.

J is TRBJ2-7 and V is TRBV5-1; no clear D. V lost 2 bases and J 1 base, leaving 13 bases between the germline ends. The CDR3 runs to 15 residues. CDR1 and CDR2 (germline): SGHRS, YFSETQ. The chain's CDR3 is CASSFEAGQSYEQYF. The DNA for the CDR3 is TGCGCCAGCAGCTTCGAGGCCGGCCAGTCCTACGAGCAGTACTTC. Using reference TRBV5-1 and TRBJ2-7 for the parts outside the CDR3, the full variable domain is KAGVTQTPRYLIKTRGQQVTLSCSPISGHRSVSWYQQTPGQGLQFLFEYFSETQRNKGNFPGRFSGRQFSNSRSEMNVSTLELGDSALYLCASSFEAGQSYEQYFGPGTRLTVT.

The genes are TRBV14 and TRBJ1-5; perhaps TRBD1 as D (6 bases). The germline CDR1 and CDR2 sequences are SGHDN and FVKESK. Trimming stripped 4 bases from V and 7 bases from J, with 14 bases between. The CDR3 runs to 14 residues. CDR3 coding DNA: TGTGCCAGCAGCCTTACAGGGCATGGGCAGCCCCAGCATTTT. The encoded protein is CASSLTGHGQPQHF. Looking up the rest from reference TRBV14 and TRBJ1-5 gives the full variable domain: EAGVTQFPSHSVIEKGQTVTLRCDPISGHDNLYWYRRVMGKEIKFLLHFVKESKQDESGMPNNRFLAERTGGTYSTLKVQPAELEDSGVYFCASSLTGHGQPQHFGDGTRLSIL.

The rearrangement uses TRBV7-9 and TRBJ2-1; D perhaps matches TRBD1 (5 bases). CDR1 and CDR2 (germline): SEHNR, FQNEAQ (reference sequence). Deletions cut 0 bases from V and 4 bases from J, with 10 bases between. The CDR3 is made up of 15 amino acids. The CDR3 DNA sequence: TGTGCCAGCAGCTTAGCGAGTGGACAATACAATGAGCAGTTCTTC. Amino acids: CASSLASGQYNEQFF.

This chain's CDR3 is CAWTADTLKYEQYF. CDR3 sequence (DNA): TGTGCCTGGACGGCCGACACCTTGAAATACGAGCAGTACTTC. The chain uses TRBV30 and TRBJ2-7, with D unclear. From germline, CDR1 is GTSNPN and CDR2 SVGIG (reference sequence). Trimming took off 4 bases at V and 4 bases at J, with 17 bases between the two ends. CDR3 length: 14 amino acids.

The chain recombines TRBV7-6 with TRBJ2-5, with D maybe TRBD2 (6 bases). Trimming took 0 bases from V and 2 from J, leaving 10 bases between them. This CDR3 comprises 15 residues. Germline assignment: CDR1 SGHVS and CDR2 FNYEAQ. CDR3 nucleotide sequence: TGTGCCAGCAGCTTAGCGGGGGGACTGCAAGAGACCCAGTACTTC. The encoded protein is CASSLAGGLQETQYF.

This sequence joins TRBV28 and TRBJ2-1; TRBD2 agrees at 10 bases. Trimming at V came to 5 bases and at J to 9 bases, leaving 19 bases not matched to a gene. This CDR3 region has 18 residues. Germline loops: CDR1 MDHEN, CDR2 SYDVKM. The CDR3: CASSSWGMAGTSVFEQFF. CDR3 DNA sequence: TGTGCCAGCAGTAGTTGGGGAATGGCTGGGACTAGCGTATTTGAGCAGTTCTTC.

The chain is built from TRBV5-5 and TRBJ2-7, with 8 bases aligning to TRBD1. With V trimmed by 4 bases and J by 2 bases, 2 bases remained unmatched. Germline CDR1 reads SGHKS; CDR2 reads YYEKEE (reference sequence). The length of the CDR3 is 13 residues. The DNA for the CDR3 is TGTGCCAGCAGCCGGACAGGGACCTACGAGCAGTACTTC. It is translated as CASSRTGTYEQYF.

This sequence joins TRBV11-2 and TRBJ1-3; D ambiguous. CDR3 size: 18 residues. From germline, CDR1 is SGHAT and CDR2 FQNNGV. Trimming took off 5 bases at V and 0 bases at J, with 20 bases between the two ends. CDR3 in amino acids: CASSPRFGRFFSGNTIYF. CDR3 bases: TGTGCCAGCAGCCCACGGTTCGGCAGGTTTTTCTCTGGAAACACCATATATTTT.

The chain uses TRBV5-6 and TRBJ2-1; possibly TRBD2 for D (5 bases). The germline V gene has CDR1 SGHDT and CDR2 YYEEEE. Deletions cut 2 bases from V and 3 bases from J, with 15 bases between. The CDR3 is 16 residues long. CDR3 residues: CASSLASPRDYNEQFF. CDR3 nucleotides: TGTGCCAGCAGCTTAGCTTCACCCCGGGACTACAATGAGCAGTTCTTC.

The genes are TRBV7-3 and TRBJ2-1; 9 bases fit TRBD1. There are 14 residues in the CDR3. Germline V gene lookup returns CDR1 SGHTA and CDR2 FQGTGA. The V and J ends lost 4 bases and 4 bases, in that order; junction bases with no gene match: 2. DNA for the CDR3: TGTGCCAGCAGCTCCGGACAGGGGTACAATGAGCAGTTCTTC. It yields the protein CASSSGQGYNEQFF.

The V gene is TRBV14, the J gene TRBJ2-7; D is perhaps TRBD1 or TRBD2 (5 bases each). CDR1 SGHDN and CDR2 FVKESK come from the germline V gene. The CDR3 contains 16 residues. Trimming removed 1 base from V and 3 bases from J, with 16 bases in between. The CDR3 loop reads CASSQGGQGPFYEQYF. CDR3 in DNA: TGTGCCAGCAGCCAAGGTGGGCAGGGACCCTTCTACGAGCAGTACTTC.

J is TRBJ2-1 and V is TRBV4-2; D not certain. The germline CDR1 and CDR2 sequences are LGHNA and YNFKEQ. V was trimmed by 3 bases and J by 4 bases, leaving 10 bases between them. The CDR3 is 14 residues long. The CDR3 DNA follows: TGTGCCAGCAGCCATGACCAACCTTACAATGAGCAGTTCTTC. This gives the protein CASSHDQPYNEQFF.

The V and J genes are TRBV19 and TRBJ1-2, with D possibly matching TRBD1 (5 bases). The CDR3 covers 19 residues. CDR1 LNHDA and CDR2 SQIVND come from the germline V gene (reference sequence). V gave up 6 bases and J gave up 1 base, with 27 bases separating them. The CDR3 DNA reads as TGTGCCAGTAGCGGGGGGACCGATCGAGCCGGGAGCGGTAACTATGGCTACACCTTC. This encodes CASSGGTDRAGSGNYGYTF.

The chain has TRBV28 and TRBJ2-7; 8 positions match TRBD1. CDR3 length: 14 amino acids. Germline V gene lookup returns CDR1 MDHEN and CDR2 SYDVKM. Trimming removed 5 bases from V and 2 bases from J; junction bases left unmatched: 5. CDR3: CASSPDRATYEQYF. As DNA, the CDR3 is TGTGCCAGCAGTCCGGACAGGGCAACCTACGAGCAGTACTTC. The full variable domain, in which reference TRBV28 and TRBJ2-7 provide the parts outside the CDR3, is DVKVTQSSRYLVKRTGEKVFLECVQDMDHENMFWYRQDPGLGLRLIYFSYDVKMKEKGDIPEGYSVSREKKERFSLILESASTNQTSMYLCASSPDRATYEQYFGPGTRLTVT.

This clone appeared a single time. CDR3 in DNA: TGTGCCAGCAGTGGAGTAAACAGGTTCTCTAGCACAGATACGCAGTATTTT. This gives the protein CASSGVNRFSSTDTQYF. V and J are TRBV6-1 and TRBJ2-3; perhaps TRBD1 as D (5 bases). Deletions cut 4 bases from V and 0 bases from J, with 17 bases between. The CDR3 has 17 residues. The germline gives CDR1 MNHNS, CDR2 SASEGT.

This chain links TRBV28 with TRBJ1-2; possibly TRBD1 for D (5 bases). V was clipped by 6 bases and J by 3 bases, with 8 bases between them. The CDR3 is made up of 12 amino acids. From germline, CDR1 is MDHEN and CDR2 SYDVKM. The CDR3: CASSRQYYGYTF. The CDR3 DNA reads TGTGCCAGCAGCAGACAGTACTATGGCTACACCTTC.

V is TRBV5-1 and J is TRBJ2-7, with D perhaps matching TRBD1 (6 bases). Germline-derived CDR1 and CDR2 are SGHRS and YFSETQ. The CDR3 extends over 17 amino acids. V was trimmed by 0 bases and J by 7 bases, leaving 23 bases between them. The CDR3 DNA reads TGCGCCAGCAGCTTGGGGATCAGGGGTCTACCCTCGGGGGAGCAGTACTTC. This gives the protein CASSLGIRGLPSGEQYF.

The chain employs TRBV28 and TRBJ2-3; perhaps TRBD2 as D (7 bases). From germline, CDR1 is MDHEN and CDR2 SYDVKM. V was shortened by 2 bases and J by 1 base, with 10 bases between the two germline ends. The CDR3 covers 15 residues. The CDR3 DNA sequence: TGTGCCAGCAGTTTAGGGGGGGCGCGCACAGATACGCAGTATTTT. Its translation is CASSLGGARTDTQYF. Full variable domain (missing parts from reference TRBV28 and TRBJ2-3): DVKVTQSSRYLVKRTGEKVFLECVQDMDHENMFWYRQDPGLGLRLIYFSYDVKMKEKGDIPEGYSVSREKKERFSLILESASTNQTSMYLCASSLGGARTDTQYFGPGTRLTVL.

V and J are TRBV29-1 and TRBJ2-5; the D is unclear. V shed 8 bases and J shed 2 bases, with 21 bases lying between them. This CDR3 is 15 amino acids long. Germline V gene sequence: CDR1 SQVTM, CDR2 ANQGSEA. Written as DNA, the CDR3 is TGCAGCCCTGAAAGGCAGAACCCAACTCAAGAGACCCAGTACTTC. Its translation is CSPERQNPTQETQYF.